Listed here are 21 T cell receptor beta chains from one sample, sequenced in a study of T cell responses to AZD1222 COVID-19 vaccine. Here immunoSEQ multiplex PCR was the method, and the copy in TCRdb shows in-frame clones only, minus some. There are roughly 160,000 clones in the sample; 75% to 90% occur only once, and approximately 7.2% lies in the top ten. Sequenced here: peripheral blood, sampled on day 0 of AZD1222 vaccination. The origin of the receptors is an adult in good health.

CDR3 bases: TGTGCCAGCAGCTTGGCCGGGGCAGCGGCGCAGCCCCAGCATTTT. The encoded protein is CASSLAGAAAQPQHF. The chain joins TRBV5-4 to TRBJ1-5, with D possibly TRBD1 on 5 matching bases. Germline CDR1 SGHNT, CDR2 YYREEE (reference sequence). V gave up 0 bases and J gave up 7 bases, with 14 bases separating them. The length of the CDR3 is 15 residues.

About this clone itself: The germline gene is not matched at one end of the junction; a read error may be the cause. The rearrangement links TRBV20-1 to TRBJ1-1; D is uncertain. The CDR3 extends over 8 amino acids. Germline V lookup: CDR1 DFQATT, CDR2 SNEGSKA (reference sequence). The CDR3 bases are TGCAGTGCTATGGACGGATCCTTT. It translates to CSAMDGSF.

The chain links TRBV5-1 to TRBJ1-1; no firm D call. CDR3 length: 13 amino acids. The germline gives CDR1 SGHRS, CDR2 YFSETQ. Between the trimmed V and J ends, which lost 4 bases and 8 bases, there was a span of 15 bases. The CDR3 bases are TGCGCCAGCAGCAAGCAACTCGGGCGAGAAGCTTTCTTT. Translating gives CASSKQLGREAFF.

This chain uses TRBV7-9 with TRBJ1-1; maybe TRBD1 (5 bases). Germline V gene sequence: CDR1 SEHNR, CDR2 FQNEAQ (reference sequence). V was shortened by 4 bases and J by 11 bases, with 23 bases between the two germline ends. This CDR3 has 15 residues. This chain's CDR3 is CASSSWEGSTWDAFF. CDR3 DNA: TGTGCCAGCAGCTCCTGGGAGGGGTCAACGTGGGATGCTTTCTTT.

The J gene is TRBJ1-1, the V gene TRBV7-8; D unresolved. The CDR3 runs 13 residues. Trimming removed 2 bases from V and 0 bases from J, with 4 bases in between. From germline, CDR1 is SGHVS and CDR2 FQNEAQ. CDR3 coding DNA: TGTGCCAGCAGCTTAAAGGTGAACACTGAAGCTTTCTTT. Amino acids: CASSLKVNTEAFF.

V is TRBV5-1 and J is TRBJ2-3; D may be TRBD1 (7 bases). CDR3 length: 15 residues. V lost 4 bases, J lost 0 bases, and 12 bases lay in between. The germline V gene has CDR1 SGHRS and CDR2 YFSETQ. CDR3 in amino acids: CASSGGTVSTDTQYF. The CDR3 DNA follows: TGCGCCAGCAGCGGGGGGACAGTTAGCACAGATACGCAGTATTTT. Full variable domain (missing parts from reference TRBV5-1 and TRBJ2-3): KAGVTQTPRYLIKTRGQQVTLSCSPISGHRSVSWYQQTPGQGLQFLFEYFSETQRNKGNFPGRFSGRQFSNSRSEMNVSTLELGDSALYLCASSGGTVSTDTQYFGPGTRLTVL.

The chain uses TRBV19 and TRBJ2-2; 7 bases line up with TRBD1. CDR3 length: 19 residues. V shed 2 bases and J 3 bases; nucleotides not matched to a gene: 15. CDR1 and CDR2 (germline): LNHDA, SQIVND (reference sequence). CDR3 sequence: CASSIRGTGELLDTGELFF. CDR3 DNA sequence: TGTGCCAGTAGTATAAGGGGAACAGGGGAGTTGTTAGACACCGGGGAGCTGTTTTTT.

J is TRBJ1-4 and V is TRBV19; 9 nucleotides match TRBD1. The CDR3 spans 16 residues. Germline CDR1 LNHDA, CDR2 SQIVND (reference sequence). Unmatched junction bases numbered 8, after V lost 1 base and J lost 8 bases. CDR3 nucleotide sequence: TGTGCCAGTAGTATAGGCATGGGACAGGGATACGAAAAACTGTTTTTT. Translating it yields CASSIGMGQGYEKLFF. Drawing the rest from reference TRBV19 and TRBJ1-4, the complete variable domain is DGGITQSPKYLFRKEGQNVTLSCEQNLNHDAMYWYRQDPGQGLRLIYYSQIVNDFQKGDIAEGYSVSREKKESFPLTVTSAQKNPTAFYLCASSIGMGQGYEKLFFGSGTQLSVL.

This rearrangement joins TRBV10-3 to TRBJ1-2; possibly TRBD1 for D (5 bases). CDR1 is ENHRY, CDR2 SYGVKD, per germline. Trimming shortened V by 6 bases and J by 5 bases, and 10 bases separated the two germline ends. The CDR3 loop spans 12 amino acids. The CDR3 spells CAISGTDYGYTF. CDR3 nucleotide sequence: TGTGCCATCAGCGGGACCGATTATGGCTACACCTTC.

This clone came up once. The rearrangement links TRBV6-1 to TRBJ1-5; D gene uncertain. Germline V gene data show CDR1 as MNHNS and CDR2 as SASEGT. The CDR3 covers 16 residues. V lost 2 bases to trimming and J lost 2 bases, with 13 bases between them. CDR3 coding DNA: TGTGCCAGCAGTGAATTGGTAGGGATCGGCAATCAGCCCCAGCATTTT. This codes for CASSELVGIGNQPQHF.

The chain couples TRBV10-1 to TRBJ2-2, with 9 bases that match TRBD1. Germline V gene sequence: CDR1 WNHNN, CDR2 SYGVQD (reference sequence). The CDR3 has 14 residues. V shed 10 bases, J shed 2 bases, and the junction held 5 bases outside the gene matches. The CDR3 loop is CATGDRDNTGELFF. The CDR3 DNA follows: TGCGCCACCGGGGACAGGGATAACACCGGGGAGCTGTTTTTT.

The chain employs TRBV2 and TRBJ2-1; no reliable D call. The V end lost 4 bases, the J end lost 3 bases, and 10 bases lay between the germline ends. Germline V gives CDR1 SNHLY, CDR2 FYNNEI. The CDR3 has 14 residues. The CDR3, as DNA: TGTGCCAGCAGTGGGTGGGATCACTACAATGAGCAGTTCTTC. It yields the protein CASSGWDHYNEQFF.

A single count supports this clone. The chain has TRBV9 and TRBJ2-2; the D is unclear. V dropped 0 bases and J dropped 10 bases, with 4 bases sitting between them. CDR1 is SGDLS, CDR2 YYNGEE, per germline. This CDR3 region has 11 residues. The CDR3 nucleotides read TGTGCCAGCAGCGTAGGTTTGGAGCTGTTTTTT. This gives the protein CASSVGLELFF.

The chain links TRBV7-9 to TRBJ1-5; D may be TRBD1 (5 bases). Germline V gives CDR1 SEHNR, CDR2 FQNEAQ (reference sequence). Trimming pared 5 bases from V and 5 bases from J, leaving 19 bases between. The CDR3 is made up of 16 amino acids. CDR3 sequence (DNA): TGTGCCAGCAGCCCGGCTTGGCAGGGAGAATATCAGCCCCAGCATTTT. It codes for CASSPAWQGEYQPQHF.

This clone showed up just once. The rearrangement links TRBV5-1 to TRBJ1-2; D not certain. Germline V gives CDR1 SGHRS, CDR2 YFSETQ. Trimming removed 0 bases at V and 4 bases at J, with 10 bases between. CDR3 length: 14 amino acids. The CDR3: CASSLALTVYGYTF. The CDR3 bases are TGCGCCAGCAGCTTGGCTCTGACTGTCTATGGCTACACCTTC.

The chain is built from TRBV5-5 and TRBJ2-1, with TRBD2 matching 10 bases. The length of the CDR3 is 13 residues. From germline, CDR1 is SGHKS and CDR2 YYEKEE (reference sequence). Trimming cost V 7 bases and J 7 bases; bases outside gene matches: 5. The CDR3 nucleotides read TGTGCCAGCGTCAGCGGGGGGGCAAATGAGCAGTTCTTC. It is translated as CASVSGGANEQFF.

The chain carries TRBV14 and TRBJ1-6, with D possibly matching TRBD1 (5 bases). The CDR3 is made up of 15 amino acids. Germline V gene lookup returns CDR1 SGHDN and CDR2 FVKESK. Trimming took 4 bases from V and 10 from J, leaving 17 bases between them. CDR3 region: CASSLAWGGVSPLHF. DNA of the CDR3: TGTGCCAGCAGCCTGGCCTGGGGCGGGGTCTCACCCCTCCACTTT.

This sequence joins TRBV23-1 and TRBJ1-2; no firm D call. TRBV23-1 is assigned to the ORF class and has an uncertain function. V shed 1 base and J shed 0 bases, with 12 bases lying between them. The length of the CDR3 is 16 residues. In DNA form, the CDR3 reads TGCGCCAGCAGTCAATACCCAGACTGCCCTAACTATGGCTACACCTTC. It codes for CASSQYPDCPNYGYTF.

The CDR3 nucleotides read TGTGCCAGCAGCCAAGTATCTAGCGGGGGGGCAGAGACCCAGTACTTC. It encodes CASSQVSSGGAETQYF. The chain uses TRBV3-1 (or the pseudogene TRBV3-2) and TRBJ2-5, with 12 positions matching TRBD2. Germline loops: CDR1 LGHDT, CDR2 YNNKEL (reference sequence). The CDR3 runs to 16 residues. V was clipped by 1 base and J by 4 bases; unmatched bases: 4.

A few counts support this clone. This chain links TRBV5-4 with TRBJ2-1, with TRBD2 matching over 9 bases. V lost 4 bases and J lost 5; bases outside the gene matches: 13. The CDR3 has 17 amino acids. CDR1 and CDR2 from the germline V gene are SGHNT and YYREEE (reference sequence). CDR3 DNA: TGTGCCAGCAGCCTTCTTGGGGGGCTAGCGGGGAACAATGAGCAGTTCTTC. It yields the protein CASSLLGGLAGNNEQFF.

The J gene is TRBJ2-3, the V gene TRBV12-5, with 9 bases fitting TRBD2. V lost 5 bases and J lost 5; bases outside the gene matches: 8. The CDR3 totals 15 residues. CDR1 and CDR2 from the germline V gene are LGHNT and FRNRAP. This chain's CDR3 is CASGRGLASGDTQYF. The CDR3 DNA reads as TGTGCTAGTGGTCGGGGACTAGCTTCTGGAGATACGCAGTATTTT.